This T cell receptor beta chain was recorded in a study of tumor-infiltrating lymphocytes in localized non-small cell lung cancer. This CDR3 is 15 amino acids long. Germline-derived CDR1 and CDR2 are SGHNT and YYREEE (reference sequence). The table came from immunoSEQ multiplex PCR; TCRdb's copy has only in-frame clones and leaves some out. The sample holds over 10,000 clones, less than 80% seen once. Details on this clone: Relative to the germline gene, one junction end is altered; a read error may explain this.

The origin of this receptor is a human donor with non-small cell lung cancer. This chain connects TRBV5-4 to TRBJ2-3; D possibly corresponds to TRBD1 (6 bases). The specimen was uninvolved lung tissue not adjacent to the tumor. CDR3 in amino acids: CASRLDSISTDTQYF. CDR3 bases: TGTGCCAGCAGATTGGACAGTATCAGCACAGATACGCAGTATTTT. The whole variable domain, remainder taken from reference TRBV5-4 and TRBJ2-3, is ETGVTQSPTHLIKTRGQQVTLRCSSQSGHNTVSWYQQALGQGPQFIFQYYREEENGRGNFPPRFSGLQFPNYSSELNVNALELDDSALYLCASRLDSISTDTQYFGPGTRLTVL.